This is a list of T cell receptor beta chains from one sample in a study of blood T cell repertoires in COVID-19. Measured with immunoSEQ multiplex PCR; TCRdb has only the in-frame clones, and not every one. Here the sample spans about 64,000 clones, 75% to 85% being singletons. Sequences were obtained from peripheral blood. Receptors were obtained from a woman in her sixties or seventies with acute or convalescent COVID-19. Both conserved end residues are part of each CDR3. A D gene is named only where the DNA matches it firmly. Rows give clone size only sometimes, using once, few, many, or a class for an expanded clone.

d_gene: -
j_gene: TRBJ1-2
v_gene: TRBV4-1
abundance: few
CDR3nt: TGCGCCAGCAGCCTCCACACAGGGAACTATGGCTACACCTTC
CDR3aa: CASSLHTGNYGYTF

d_gene: TRBD2
j_gene: TRBJ2-3
v_gene: TRBV6-5
abundance: -
CDR3nt: TGTGCCAGCAGGGCTAGCGGGGGGGCAGATACGCAGTATTTT
CDR3aa: CASRASGGADTQYF

d_gene: TRBD1
j_gene: TRBJ1-1
v_gene: TRBV2
abundance: medium-sized
CDR3nt: TGTGCCAGCAGGCTGGACAGGGGGGACACTGAAGCTTTCTTT
CDR3aa: CASRLDRGDTEAFF

d_gene: -
j_gene: TRBJ1-6
v_gene: TRBV3-1/TRBV3-2
abundance: -
CDR3nt: TGTGCCTCCGCGGGGGCCTATAATTCACCCCTCCACTTT
CDR3aa: CASAGAYNSPLHF

d_gene: -
j_gene: TRBJ1-6
v_gene: TRBV9
abundance: -
CDR3nt: TGTGCCAGCAGCGGAAGGGGTCTTAATTCACCCCTCCACTTT
CDR3aa: CASSGRGLNSPLHF

d_gene: -
j_gene: TRBJ2-5
v_gene: TRBV19
abundance: -
CDR3nt: TGTGCCAGTTCCCAGCAGGTCGGGGGAGAGACCCAGTACTTC
CDR3aa: CASSQQVGGETQYF

d_gene: TRBD2
j_gene: TRBJ2-3
v_gene: TRBV11-2
abundance: -
CDR3nt: TGTGCCAGCAGCTTCCAGGGGCGGGGGGGCGCAGATACGCAGTATTTT
CDR3aa: CASSFQGRGGADTQYF

d_gene: -
j_gene: TRBJ2-5
v_gene: TRBV9
abundance: few
CDR3nt: TGTGCCAGCAGCGTTAGCCCGCTTTCAGTGACCCAGTACTTC
CDR3aa: CASSVSPLSVTQYF

d_gene: -
j_gene: TRBJ1-1
v_gene: TRBV4-2
abundance: -
CDR3nt: TGTGCCAGCAGCCAAGAAATCAGGAAGAACACTGAAGCTTTCTTT
CDR3aa: CASSQEIRKNTEAFF

d_gene: TRBD1
j_gene: TRBJ1-4
v_gene: TRBV2
abundance: -
CDR3nt: TGTGCCAGCAGATCGGACAGGGCGGGGGAAAAACTGTTTTTT
CDR3aa: CASRSDRAGEKLFF

d_gene: TRBD1
j_gene: TRBJ1-3
v_gene: TRBV29-1
abundance: -
CDR3nt: TGCAGCGTTGAAGATGGACTCGGGACAGGGCGCGGAAACACCATATATTTT
CDR3aa: CSVEDGLGTGRGNTIYF

d_gene: -
j_gene: TRBJ2-7
v_gene: TRBV2
abundance: once
CDR3nt: TGTGCCAGCAGTACAGGTTACGAGCAGTACTTC
CDR3aa: CASSTGYEQYF

d_gene: -
j_gene: TRBJ1-1
v_gene: TRBV5-4
abundance: -
CDR3nt: TGTGCCAGCAGCTTGAACAGTATGGGACTTGTGAACACTGAAGCTTTCTTT
CDR3aa: CASSLNSMGLVNTEAFF

d_gene: -
j_gene: TRBJ1-5
v_gene: TRBV2
abundance: -
CDR3nt: TGTGCCAGCAGTCGCCGCGGGCCCCAGCATTTT
CDR3aa: CASSRRGPQHF

d_gene: TRBD1
j_gene: TRBJ1-5
v_gene: TRBV2
abundance: -
CDR3nt: TGTGCCAGCAGTGGACAGGGGACGGGACAGCCCCAGCATTTT
CDR3aa: CASSGQGTGQPQHF

d_gene: TRBD1
j_gene: TRBJ1-4
v_gene: TRBV5-1
abundance: -
CDR3nt: TGCGCCAGCAGCTTGTATACAGGGGGTGGATTTACAACTAATGAAAAACTGTTTTTT
CDR3aa: CASSLYTGGGFTTNEKLFF

d_gene: -
j_gene: TRBJ1-2
v_gene: TRBV6-1
abundance: -
CDR3nt: TGTGCCAGCAGTGAAGCTGGGGGCGGCTATGGCTACACCTTC
CDR3aa: CASSEAGGGYGYTF

d_gene: -
j_gene: TRBJ1-1
v_gene: TRBV30
abundance: -
CDR3nt: TGTGCCTGGAGTTTATCCTTGAACACTGAAGCTTTCTTT
CDR3aa: CAWSLSLNTEAFF

d_gene: TRBD1
j_gene: TRBJ1-2
v_gene: TRBV27
abundance: -
CDR3nt: TGTGCCAGCAATCCCGGGACAGGGGGACATGGCTACACCTTC
CDR3aa: CASNPGTGGHGYTF

d_gene: TRBD1
j_gene: TRBJ1-5
v_gene: TRBV2
abundance: -
CDR3nt: TGTGCCAGCAGTTTACAGGGGGCCCAGCATTTT
CDR3aa: CASSLQGAQHF

d_gene: TRBD1
j_gene: TRBJ1-1
v_gene: TRBV5-1
abundance: -
CDR3nt: TGCGCCAGCAGCAGAGGGACAGGGTTACCTGAAGCTTTCTTT
CDR3aa: CASSRGTGLPEAFF

d_gene: TRBD2
j_gene: TRBJ2-4
v_gene: TRBV18
abundance: -
CDR3nt: TGTGCCAGCTCACCGACTAGCGGGGGGGCCACGTCCAAAAACATTCAGTACTTC
CDR3aa: CASSPTSGGATSKNIQYF

d_gene: TRBD1
j_gene: TRBJ2-7
v_gene: TRBV10-3
abundance: -
CDR3nt: TGTGCCGTGCGATCTGCAGGGGGCCTGGACGAGCAGTACTTC
CDR3aa: CAVRSAGGLDEQYF

d_gene: TRBD1
j_gene: TRBJ2-4
v_gene: TRBV7-8
abundance: few
CDR3nt: TGTGCCAGCAGCTACACCGGGACAGTGGACAAAAACATTCAGTACTTC
CDR3aa: CASSYTGTVDKNIQYF

d_gene: -
j_gene: TRBJ1-6
v_gene: TRBV5-1
abundance: -
CDR3nt: TGCGCCAGCAGCTCCGGGACAAGGGATTCACCCCTCCACTTT
CDR3aa: CASSSGTRDSPLHF

d_gene: -
j_gene: TRBJ2-3
v_gene: TRBV6-2/TRBV6-3
abundance: -
CDR3nt: TGTGCCAGCAGTTCCGGGGGTTCGTGGATCCATGGGCCAGATACGCAGTATTTT
CDR3aa: CASSSGGSWIHGPDTQYF

d_gene: TRBD1
j_gene: TRBJ1-1
v_gene: TRBV5-1
abundance: -
CDR3nt: TGCGCCAGCAGCTCCCCGGGACAGGGGGTTATGAACACTGAAGCTTTCTTT
CDR3aa: CASSSPGQGVMNTEAFF

d_gene: TRBD1
j_gene: TRBJ1-4
v_gene: TRBV6-5
abundance: -
CDR3nt: TGTGCCAGCAGTCGCATGACAGGGGTTAATGAAAAACTGTTTTTT
CDR3aa: CASSRMTGVNEKLFF

d_gene: -
j_gene: TRBJ1-2
v_gene: TRBV7-8
abundance: -
CDR3nt: TGTGCCAGCAGCTTAGCGCAAAGCGGCGTCTATGGCTACACCTTC
CDR3aa: CASSLAQSGVYGYTF

d_gene: -
j_gene: TRBJ2-2
v_gene: TRBV4-1
abundance: -
CDR3nt: TGCGCCAGCAGCCAAGATCGCTCTAGACCTGGGACCGGGGAGCTGTTTTTT
CDR3aa: CASSQDRSRPGTGELFF

d_gene: TRBD1
j_gene: TRBJ1-1
v_gene: TRBV12-3/TRBV12-4
abundance: -
CDR3nt: TGTGCCAGCAGTTTAGCCAGGGGGACTGAAGCTTTCTTT
CDR3aa: CASSLARGTEAFF

d_gene: TRBD1
j_gene: TRBJ1-1
v_gene: TRBV4-1
abundance: -
CDR3nt: TGCGCCAGCAGCCAAGCAGTGCTCCGGGACAGGGGGGGGTATGGTGAAGCTTTCTTT
CDR3aa: CASSQAVLRDRGGYGEAFF

d_gene: -
j_gene: TRBJ2-5
v_gene: TRBV27
abundance: -
CDR3nt: TGTGCCAGCAGTCGGGGTATCCAAGAGACCCAGTACTTC
CDR3aa: CASSRGIQETQYF

d_gene: -
j_gene: TRBJ2-3
v_gene: TRBV14
abundance: -
CDR3nt: TGTGCCAGCAGGAATAGTAGGCTAGGTCCTCTTGGGACGCAGTATTTT
CDR3aa: CASRNSRLGPLGTQYF

d_gene: TRBD2
j_gene: TRBJ2-1
v_gene: TRBV7-3
abundance: -
CDR3nt: TGTGCCAGCAGCTTAAAGCGGGGGGCTAGGACCAATGAGCAGTTCTTC
CDR3aa: CASSLKRGARTNEQFF

d_gene: -
j_gene: TRBJ1-1
v_gene: TRBV19
abundance: once
CDR3nt: TGTGCCAGTGCCCCTCAGGGTGGCACTGAAGCTTTCTTT
CDR3aa: CASAPQGGTEAFF

d_gene: -
j_gene: TRBJ1-1
v_gene: TRBV11-2
abundance: few
CDR3nt: TGTGCCAGCAGCTTGGCAATTGAAGCTTTCTTT
CDR3aa: CASSLAIEAFF

d_gene: TRBD2
j_gene: TRBJ2-2
v_gene: TRBV5-4
abundance: -
CDR3nt: TGTGCCAGCAGCTTTGCGGGGGTGAGGACCGGGGAGCTGTTTTTT
CDR3aa: CASSFAGVRTGELFF

d_gene: TRBD1
j_gene: TRBJ2-7
v_gene: TRBV7-2
abundance: -
CDR3nt: TGTGCCAGCAGCGGAGGACAGGGTTACGAGCAGTACTTC
CDR3aa: CASSGGQGYEQYF

d_gene: -
j_gene: TRBJ1-2
v_gene: TRBV3-1/TRBV3-2
abundance: -
CDR3nt: TGTGCCAGCAGCTCGACAGGATTGGGGGGCTACACCTTC
CDR3aa: CASSSTGLGGYTF

d_gene: TRBD1
j_gene: TRBJ1-5
v_gene: TRBV24-1
abundance: -
CDR3nt: TGTGCCACCAGTGACTCCGGGACAGATAGCAATCAGCCCCAGCATTTT
CDR3aa: CATSDSGTDSNQPQHF

d_gene: -
j_gene: TRBJ2-7
v_gene: TRBV29-1
abundance: -
CDR3nt: TGCAGCGTTGAGTGGGCAGGGGTGCCCTACGAGCAGTACTTC
CDR3aa: CSVEWAGVPYEQYF

d_gene: TRBD1
j_gene: TRBJ1-2
v_gene: TRBV19
abundance: -
CDR3nt: TGTGCCAGTAGCCTACAGGGGATCGGAGACTATGGCTACACCTTC
CDR3aa: CASSLQGIGDYGYTF

d_gene: -
j_gene: TRBJ1-1
v_gene: TRBV5-1
abundance: once
CDR3nt: TGCGCCAGCAGCTTGGCCCAAGGGGGGGGCAACACTGAAGCTTTCTTT
CDR3aa: CASSLAQGGGNTEAFF

d_gene: -
j_gene: TRBJ2-1
v_gene: TRBV7-3
abundance: -
CDR3nt: TGTGCCAGCAGCTTAAGGTTGGAGAGCTCCTACAATGAGCAGTTCTTC
CDR3aa: CASSLRLESSYNEQFF

d_gene: TRBD1
j_gene: TRBJ2-1
v_gene: TRBV6-1
abundance: -
CDR3nt: TGTGCCAGCAGTGGTAGACAGGGTTTATCGTACAATGAGCAGTTCTTC
CDR3aa: CASSGRQGLSYNEQFF

d_gene: -
j_gene: TRBJ2-2
v_gene: TRBV18
abundance: -
CDR3nt: TGTGCCAGCTCACCATGGGACATCAAAACGAACACCGGGGAGCTGTTTTTT
CDR3aa: CASSPWDIKTNTGELFF

d_gene: TRBD2
j_gene: TRBJ2-1
v_gene: TRBV3-1/TRBV3-2
abundance: -
CDR3nt: TGTGCCAGCAGCCGCACCGGGACTAGCGGGGACCCCTCCTACAATGAGCAGTTCTTC
CDR3aa: CASSRTGTSGDPSYNEQFF

d_gene: -
j_gene: TRBJ1-4
v_gene: TRBV19
abundance: -
CDR3nt: TGTGCCAGTAGTTTACAGTTACAGAGCCGTAATGAAAAACTGTTTTTT
CDR3aa: CASSLQLQSRNEKLFF

d_gene: TRBD2
j_gene: TRBJ2-7
v_gene: TRBV5-6
abundance: -
CDR3nt: TGTGCCAGCAGCCCTAGCGGGGGGGCGGGGGAGCAGTACTTC
CDR3aa: CASSPSGGAGEQYF

d_gene: TRBD1
j_gene: TRBJ1-2
v_gene: TRBV9
abundance: -
CDR3nt: TGTGCCAGCAGCGGGGGACAGGCCGCCCATGGCTACACCTTC
CDR3aa: CASSGGQAAHGYTF

d_gene: -
j_gene: TRBJ2-7
v_gene: TRBV12-3/TRBV12-4
abundance: -
CDR3nt: TGTGCCAGCAGTTCACAGGACAGAACCGAGCAGTACTTC
CDR3aa: CASSSQDRTEQYF

d_gene: -
j_gene: TRBJ2-1
v_gene: TRBV13
abundance: -
CDR3nt: TGTGCCAGCAGCCCCAGGCCATCAGGGCAGAAGGTCAATGAGCAGTTCTTC
CDR3aa: CASSPRPSGQKVNEQFF